Presented here are 24 T cell receptor beta chains from one specimen sequenced in a study of regulatory T cells in long-lasting Graves disease. Building the TCR beta libraries relied on iRepertoire HTBI primers, and CDR3 regions underwent Arm-PCR. Via MiXCR, TCRdb re-called the multiplex PCR reads, giving one row per CDR3 protein. Of 400,000 to 450,000 distinct CDR3 sequences detected, around 22% appear once; the ten largest clones hold about a quarter. Indicated time point: persistent/refractory GD, antithyroid drugs over 5 years with positive TRAb. Researchers made the TCR library from RNA that was extracted from PBMCs. Sample: peripheral blood mononuclear cells (PBMCs), taken when the disease was refractory, from a patient treated with antithyroid drugs. These receptors originate from a female donor with Graves disease.

This clonotype was seen many times. This chain joins TRBV24-1 and TRBJ1-2; 7 nucleotides match TRBD1. The length of the CDR3 is 14 residues. Germline V gene lookup returns CDR1 KGHDR and CDR2 SFDVKD. The ends lost 4 bases at V and 6 bases at J; junction bases unmatched: 7. The CDR3 region has the DNA TGTGCCACCAGTGAGAGCGGGACAGCCCATGGCTACACCTTC. Its protein is CATSESGTAHGYTF.

This clonotype has a handful of counts. V usage is TRBV5-1 and J usage is TRBJ1-1, with a weak D call TRBD1 (6 bases). The germline CDR1 and CDR2 sequences are SGHRS and YFSETQ. The CDR3 contains 17 residues. The ends were cut back, 0 bases at V and 0 bases at J, with 15 bases in the middle. The CDR3 DNA reads as TGCGCCAGCAGCTTGGTTTCAGGGGAGGTTATGAACACTGAAGCTTTCTTT. The encoded protein is CASSLVSGEVMNTEAFF.

This clonotype has ten or more counts. The rearrangement uses TRBV27 and TRBJ2-2; no clear D. Germline V gives CDR1 MNHEY, CDR2 SMNVEV (reference sequence). This CDR3 is built from 13 residues. Trimming took off 3 bases at V and 7 bases at J, with 9 bases between the two ends. CDR3 bases: TGTGCCAGCAGTTTCATCTCGGACGGGGAGCTGTTTTTT. Translated, it gives CASSFISDGELFF.

The CDR3 loop is CASRTDGRSNQPQHF. The CDR3 DNA sequence: TGTGCCAGCAGGACCGACGGTAGGAGCAATCAGCCCCAGCATTTT. This chain joins TRBV2 and TRBJ1-5; D is ambiguous. This CDR3 comprises 15 residues. V lost 6 bases, J lost 1 base, and 13 bases lay in between. The germline V gene encodes CDR1 SNHLY and CDR2 FYNNEI.

This clonotype occurred many times. A read error may account for a junction end that differs from germline. This chain links TRBV2 with TRBJ1-1, with 8 bases that match TRBD1. Per germline, CDR1 SNHLY and CDR2 FYNNEI. This CDR3 contains 15 residues. CDR3 sequence reads: CASREDRGRNTEAFF. CDR3 coding DNA: TGTGCCAGCAGGGAAGACAGGGGTAGAAACACTGAAGCTTTCTTT.

This clonotype was recorded a few times. The genes are TRBV9 and TRBJ2-7, with 9 bases that match TRBD2. Germline values: CDR1 SGDLS, CDR2 YYNGEE. The V and J ends lost 0 bases and 6 bases, in that order; junction bases with no gene match: 7. The CDR3 totals 15 residues. The CDR3 reads CASSVEGSGSSEQYF. The CDR3 DNA reads TGTGCCAGCAGCGTAGAGGGTAGCGGGAGCTCCGAGCAGTACTTC.

This clonotype showed up just a few times. The V call is TRBV28, the J call TRBJ1-1; the D gene is possibly TRBD1 (6 bases). V lost 2 bases and J lost 1, with 17 bases in between. CDR1 is MDHEN, CDR2 SYDVKM, per germline. The CDR3 is 17 amino acids. The DNA of the CDR3 is TGTGCCAGCAGTTTAAGAATACAGGGTGGTGGGAACACTGAAGCTTTCTTT. Translated: CASSLRIQGGGNTEAFF.

This clonotype was seen at least ten times. V usage is TRBV20-1 and J usage is TRBJ1-6; D is ambiguous. Germline V gene lookup returns CDR1 DFQATT and CDR2 SNEGSKA (reference sequence). Trimming stripped 2 bases from V and 5 bases from J, with 13 bases between. This CDR3 contains 15 residues. The CDR3 here is CSARPPGRNNSPLHF. CDR3 in DNA: TGCAGTGCTAGACCTCCGGGCCGTAATAATTCACCCCTCCACTTT.

This clonotype was detected a few times. V is TRBV20-1 and J is TRBJ2-3, with 12 bases identical to TRBD2. Per the germline V gene, CDR1 is DFQATT and CDR2 is SNEGSKA (reference sequence). The trim removed 0 bases at V and 6 bases at J, leaving 13 bases unmatched. This CDR3 spans 18 amino acids. The CDR3 loop reads CSARDILRLAGEWDTQYF. Written as DNA, the CDR3 is TGCAGTGCTAGAGATATCCTACGACTAGCGGGAGAATGGGATACGCAGTATTTT.

There are a few counts of this clonotype. The chain recombines TRBV7-2 with TRBJ2-7, with 7 nucleotides matching TRBD2. Germline trimming cut 1 base from V and 3 bases from J; bases unmatched to any gene: 6. Germline V CDR1 and CDR2: SGHTA, FQGNSA. This CDR3 spans 15 amino acids. CDR3 in amino acids: CASSLVGGPGYEQYF. The CDR3 DNA reads as TGTGCCAGCAGCTTAGTGGGAGGGCCTGGCTACGAGCAGTACTTC. Drawing the rest from reference TRBV7-2 and TRBJ2-7, the complete variable domain is GAGVSQSPSNKVTEKGKDVELRCDPISGHTALYWYRQSLGQGLEFLIYFQGNSAPDKSGLPSDRFSAERTGGSVSTLTIQRTQQEDSAVYLCASSLVGGPGYEQYFGPGTRLTVT.

This clonotype was seen repeatedly, ten times or more. J is TRBJ1-2 and V is TRBV15; D unclear. V lost 8 bases and J 3 bases, leaving 19 bases between the germline ends. Germline CDR1 LNHNV, CDR2 YYDKDF (reference sequence). The CDR3 is made up of 15 amino acids. The CDR3, as DNA: TGTGCCACCCGCAAAGGGCAGGAAAAGGACTATGGCTACACCTTC. Protein: CATRKGQEKDYGYTF.

This clonotype was seen many times. The chain carries TRBV7-2 and TRBJ2-5; no clear D gene. The CDR3 runs to 13 residues. Germline CDR1 reads SGHTA; CDR2 reads FQGNSA. The V gene lost 5 bases and the J gene lost 5 bases, with 12 bases spanning the gap. The CDR3 sequence: CASSLPARETQYF. CDR3 nucleotide sequence: TGTGCCAGCAGCCTCCCAGCGAGGGAGACCCAGTACTTC.

This clonotype has a count of ten or more. V usage is TRBV28 and J usage is TRBJ1-5; tentative D call: TRBD1 (6 bases). The germline V gene has CDR1 MDHEN and CDR2 SYDVKM. The CDR3 runs to 15 residues. V lost 2 bases, J lost 3 bases, and 11 bases lay in between. The CDR3 DNA reads as TGTGCCAGCAGTTTAGGGTGGGACACCAATCAGCCCCAGCATTTT. It specifies CASSLGWDTNQPQHF.

This clonotype was picked up a small number of times. This chain links TRBV7-9 with TRBJ2-5; D gene unclear. Trimming removed 7 bases from V and 5 bases from J, with 14 bases in between. In germline, CDR1 is SEHNR, CDR2 FQNEAQ (reference sequence). The CDR3 sequence is 13 residues long. The CDR3 nucleotides read TGTGCCAGCACCTCATTACCGAGGGAGACCCAGTACTTC. Translating it yields CASTSLPRETQYF.

This clonotype was observed at least ten times. The chain couples TRBV28 to TRBJ2-7; either TRBD1 or TRBD2 may fit D (6 bases each). Germline values: CDR1 MDHEN, CDR2 SYDVKM. This CDR3 spans 15 amino acids. Trimming shortened V by 5 bases and J by 1 base, and 15 bases separated the two germline ends. The CDR3 here is CASSPTRGGSYEQYF. DNA for the CDR3: TGTGCCAGCAGTCCGACCAGAGGGGGGTCCTACGAGCAGTACTTC.

This chain links TRBV7-9 with TRBJ2-2; possibly TRBD1 for D (6 bases). Germline V lookup: CDR1 SEHNR, CDR2 FQNEAQ (reference sequence). With 3 bases removed from V and 0 bases from J, the gap between germline ends came to 14 bases. The CDR3 is 17 amino acids. The CDR3 loop reads CASSLTTGTSNTGELFF. CDR3 bases: TGTGCCAGCAGCTTGACGACCGGGACATCGAACACCGGGGAGCTGTTTTTT.

About this clonotype itself: This clone may be a read error of a much larger clone one base away. This chain links TRBV2 with TRBJ1-1, with D tentatively TRBD1 (6 bases). Germline V gene data show CDR1 as SNHLY and CDR2 as FYNNEI. This CDR3 has 15 residues. The CDR3 DNA follows: TGTGCCAGCAGTGGGTCGGACAGTGCGAACACTGAAGCTTCCTTT. Translated, it gives CASSGSDSANTEASF.

The rearrangement links TRBV5-1 to TRBJ2-1, with no clear D. Trimming took 6 bases from V and 7 from J, leaving 11 bases between them. Germline V gene sequence: CDR1 SGHRS, CDR2 YFSETQ. The CDR3 length is 12 residues. The CDR3 DNA is TGCGCCAGCAACCTACCCGGGAATGAGCAGTTCTTC. It yields the protein CASNLPGNEQFF.

In this sample, this clonotype turned up a few times. V and J are TRBV12-3 or TRBV12-4 and TRBJ1-5; D possibly corresponds to TRBD1 (6 bases). V was trimmed by 3 bases and J by 2 bases, leaving 14 bases between them. This CDR3 has 16 amino acids. CDR3 in amino acids: CASSFQGAGGNQPQHF. CDR3 bases: TGTGCCAGCAGTTTTCAGGGTGCAGGGGGCAATCAGCCCCAGCATTTT.

This clonotype was found many times. The chain is built from TRBV12-3 or TRBV12-4 and TRBJ2-7; TRBD2 agrees at 10 bases. With V trimmed by 5 bases and J by 6 bases, 10 bases remained unmatched. The CDR3 has 15 residues. In nucleotides, the CDR3 is TGTGCCAGCAGTCACCAGCGGGAGGGCCCATTCGAGCAGTACTTC. Translated: CASSHQREGPFEQYF.

This clonotype was seen ten or more times. The V call is TRBV28, the J call TRBJ1-1, with 10 positions matching TRBD1. Per germline, CDR1 MDHEN and CDR2 SYDVKM. This CDR3 is 16 amino acids long. Germline trimming cut 3 bases from V and 10 bases from J; bases unmatched to any gene: 14. CDR3 sequence: CASSLAGQGGLFGAFF. CDR3 DNA: TGTGCCAGCAGTTTGGCAGGACAGGGGGGTTTATTTGGAGCTTTCTTT.

The J gene is TRBJ2-7, the V gene TRBV18; tentative D call: TRBD1 (6 bases). The CDR3 is 14 residues long. Germline V gene sequence: CDR1 KGHSH, CDR2 LQKENI. Trimming cost V 6 bases and J 5 bases, with 17 bases left between them. Written as DNA, the CDR3 is TGTGCCAGCTCTACGAGGGGGACCTCTGACGAGCAGTACTTC. Protein: CASSTRGTSDEQYF.

This clonotype was detected only a few times. The chain employs TRBV7-8 and TRBJ2-2, with TRBD2 as a possible D gene (5 bases). Germline V lookup: CDR1 SGHVS, CDR2 FQNEAQ. With 3 bases removed from V and 5 bases from J, the gap between germline ends came to 13 bases. This CDR3 has 15 amino acids. As DNA, the CDR3 is TGTGCCAGCAGCTTTGGACTCCGGGGTACCGGGGAGCTGTTTTTT. Its translation is CASSFGLRGTGELFF.

This clonotype was seen ten or more times. CDR3 sequence: CASRKNRGREKLFF. The CDR3 DNA reads as TGTGCCAGCAGGAAGAACAGGGGGCGTGAAAAACTGTTTTTT. The chain carries TRBV2 and TRBJ1-4; TRBD1 agrees at 9 bases. Trimming removed 6 bases from V and 7 bases from J; junction bases left unmatched: 6. This CDR3 is built from 14 residues. Per germline, CDR1 SNHLY and CDR2 FYNNEI.